This T cell receptor (beta chain) was profiled in a study of cytomegalovirus exposure and HLA in healthy donors. Study background: Findings of an earlier analysis included 110 million or so unique TCR beta sequences from 190 million or so T cells. Findings and caveats of the study: The majority of TCR sequences were rare, yet some public TCRs appeared in many donors. Most of the TCR beta V segments (in an earlier analysis) were productive either about 87% or about 30% of the time. Associated with cytomegalovirus, according to the listing, were around 170 TCR beta chains.

Of note for this clone: Its antigen remains unidentified.

The CDR3 loop spans 15 amino acids. The germline gives CDR1 SNHLY, CDR2 FYNNEI. V was clipped by 4 bases and J by 2 bases, with 11 bases between them. PCR was performed using 60 Vbeta and 13 Jbeta primers. Sequenced by immunoSEQ multiplex PCR; TCRdb stores in-frame clones only, minus some. The table shows approximately 130,000 clones, with about 83% occurring only once. J is TRBJ1-4 and V is TRBV2, with D hard to call. The sequencing sample was made of PBMCs. The clonotype was recovered from a woman aged 30 to 39 in good health and CMV-seronegative. CDR3 amino acids: CASSVTWRTNEKLFF. The CDR3 DNA reads TGTGCCAGCAGTGTTACTTGGCGGACTAATGAAAAACTGTTTTTT.